This T cell receptor beta chain was profiled in a study of human T cells and chemical hapten exposure. Overall study results and limits: The number of TCRs above 1 in 1000 frequency did not change after DPC sensitization.

Library preparation tagged each individual cDNA molecule with a unique molecular identifier. TCRdb reprocessed the 5' RACE reads with MiXCR, giving one entry per CDR3 protein. The sample has tens of thousands of distinct CDR3 sequences; more than 15% are singletons. Germline lookup yields CDR1 SGHVS and CDR2 FQNEAQ. The CDR3 consists of 14 residues. The germline V and J ends were trimmed by 1 base and 4 bases, with 10 bases remaining between them. On this clonotype itself: Antigen specificity is unknown.

Whole blood that had not been fractionated was the source of extracted total RNA. The TCR sequence derives from a female donor in good health. The genes are TRBV7-8 and TRBJ1-1; possible D gene TRBD1, 6 bases. CDR3 protein: CASSLGTAGTEAFF. The DNA for the CDR3 is TGTGCCAGCAGCTTAGGGACAGCCGGCACTGAAGCTTTCTTT.